This T cell receptor beta chain originates from a study of post-analysis software for immune sequencing data. Findings and limits, study-wide: Compared with controls, patients had more of about 5 TRBV segments, including TRBV5-6, TRBV5-1 and TRBV20-1.

Germline V gene data show CDR1 as SEHNR and CDR2 as FQNEAQ (reference sequence). Trimming at V came to 4 bases and at J to 5 bases, leaving 13 bases not matched to a gene. The CDR3 is 16 amino acids. Unique molecular identifiers were built into the TCR beta cDNA libraries. MiXCR, applied by TCRdb to the PCR reads, yields one record per CDR3 protein. The sample has 450,000 or so distinct CDR3 sequences, approximately 46% seen once. As regards this clonotype: Its antigen is undetermined.

Specimen: blood. This chain connects TRBV7-9 to TRBJ1-2, with 7 positions matching TRBD1. This sequence originates from a girl aged 5-17 years with multiple sclerosis. The CDR3 DNA sequence: TGTGCCAGCAGCTCCGGCTCAGGGGGGTCAGGGTATGGCTACACCTTC. This gives the protein CASSSGSGGSGYGYTF.